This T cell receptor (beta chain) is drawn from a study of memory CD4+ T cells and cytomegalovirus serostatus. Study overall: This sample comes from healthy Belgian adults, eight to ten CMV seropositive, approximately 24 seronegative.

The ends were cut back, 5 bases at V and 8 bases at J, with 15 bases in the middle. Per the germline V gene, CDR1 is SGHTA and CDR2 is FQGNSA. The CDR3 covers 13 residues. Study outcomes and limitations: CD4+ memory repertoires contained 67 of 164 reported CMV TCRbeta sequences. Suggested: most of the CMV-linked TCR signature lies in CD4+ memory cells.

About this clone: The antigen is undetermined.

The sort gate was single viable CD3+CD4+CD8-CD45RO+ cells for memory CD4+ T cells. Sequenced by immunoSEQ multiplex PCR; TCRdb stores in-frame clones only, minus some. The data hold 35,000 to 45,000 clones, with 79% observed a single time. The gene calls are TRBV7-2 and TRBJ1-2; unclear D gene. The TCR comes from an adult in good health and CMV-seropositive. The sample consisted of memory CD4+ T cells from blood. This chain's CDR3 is CASSPSVYSGYTF. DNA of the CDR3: TGTGCCAGCAGCCCCTCCGTTTACTCGGGCTACACCTTC.